The TCR beta chain described here comes from a study of shared clonotypes between healthy human individuals (dated by TCRdb to the early 2020s). The study in broad terms: The cohort included three men and a couple of women between 18 and 49 years of age. For each donor, CD4 naive and CD4 memory were each given three plates, CD8 naive was given two plates, and CD8 memory was given one plate. Leukapheresis yielded between about 0.94 and 8.9 billion PBMCs per donor. Libraries were prepared and TCR repertoires were sequenced by different laboratories using diverse techniques, in order to increase sequencing depth and limit assay-specific biases. To estimate repertoire size and how much clonotype sharing occurs between individuals, the study deeply sequenced the blood TCR repertoires of roughly 5 healthy adults.

As for this clone: Its cognate antigen has yet to be identified. One base away there is no much larger clone; base qualities are not given.

Healthy HIV-negative adults with no recently reported acute infections or vaccinations were included as donors. Every donor was a Caucasian adult living in Nashville, Tennessee, USA. CD4+ T cells were enriched by magnetic negative selection, after which naive cells were positively selected on CD45RA and the negative fraction was taken as the memory subset. Blood was collected by leukapheresis, and PBMCs were isolated by Ficoll-Histopaque density gradient centrifugation and then cryopreserved in liquid nitrogen vapor phase. Analytical flow cytometry was used to check the purity and quantity of every magnetically sorted T cell population. Each sorted fraction had its genomic DNA isolated and then quantified by UV absorbance on a Nanodrop 2000c. TCR CDR3 regions were amplified from genomic DNA by multiplex PCR using the deep immunoSEQ assay. Genomic DNA extracted from each cell subset was distributed evenly over all wells of several immunoSEQ 96-well plates, and each plate served as one replicate. For sorted subsets, each replicate PCR was loaded with around 220 ng genomic DNA, equivalent to 25,000 to 30,000 T cell genomes. The purified libraries were quantified using a Qubit 3.0 fluorometer, sized with a Bioanalyzer 2100, and then quantified again using the KAPA Library Quantification kit. A separate single-read 150-cycle Illumina NextSeq 550 flow cell was used to sequence each immunoSEQ 96-well plate. Processing in the source paper ran as follows. Because the immunoSEQ output held only junctional sequences and lacked quality scores, the filtering could not match the filtering applied to full-length reads. To assign V/J genes and CDR3, sequences were annotated using PyIR, a Python wrapper for IgBLAST v1.9, with IMGT germline references. Reads were removed for weak V/J assignments (E-value above 1e-6), missing CDR3, stop codons, out-of-frame junctions, or ambiguous translated residues. V3J clonotypes were defined as sequences sharing the same inferred V gene, J gene, and CDR3 amino acid sequence. Percentage overlap between repertoires was computed as shared unique clonotypes divided by the size of the smaller repertoire. RTK rarefaction, the Chao1 estimator, and Recon v2.1 estimates of unobserved clonotypes were used to assess repertoire richness. Generation probabilities for all TCRbeta clonotypes obtained by the gDNA method from several donors were computed using OLGA. In TCRdb, the immuneACCESS table is reduced to in-frame sequences with V and J assigned. These tables do not hold every clone; where another copy was compared, an unresolved V gene accounts for under half, and the others remain unexplained. The D gene and trimming were derived from the DNA, and the V and J assignments and clone size from that table. Here the sample has roughly 1,100,000 clones; 65% to 75% occur a single time. Jointly, the top ten make up approximately 1.5% of the sample.

Study-wide findings and limitations: Compared with non-shared clonotypes, clonotypes shared by all four sorted-subset donors had higher generation probabilities. Across a handful of donors, about 5% of naive CD4, around 3.5% of naive CD8, under 2.5% of memory CD4, and approximately 0.4% of memory CD8 clonotypes were shared. Incomplete sequencing was indicated by rarefaction of sorted-subset datasets, despite the large sequencing depth. Pairwise subsampling indicated that sequencing depth was expected to affect the degree of clonotype sharing among donors. Larger estimated clonotype richness was generally found for naive subsets than for memory subsets. The small number of donors limited the genetic and exposure-history diversity represented. Sampling was restricted to blood, and TCR repertoires in tissues likely differ from the TCR repertoires found in blood.

The V end loses 6 bases and the J end loses 3 bases, and a stretch of 15 bases separates them. Looking up the germline V gene yields CDR1 SNHLY and CDR2 FYNNEI. Including cysteine and phenylalanine, the CDR3 has 15 amino acids. The read is trimmed to its CDR3 DNA, 45 bases read in frame from base 1. Sequencing was performed on memory CD4+ T cells sorted from blood. In the paper's terms, the cell subset or site label means: CD45RA-negative fraction. The sequence is built from TRBV2 and TRBJ1-5; confidence is insufficient to name the D gene. The receptor was isolated from a man younger than 35 in good health. The bases read TGTGCCAGCAGGGCTCTGGTAGGAGCCAATCAGCCCCAGCATTTT. Its protein reads: CASRALVGANQPQHF. Full variable domain (CDR3 extended with the reference TRBV2 and TRBJ1-5 proteins): EPEVTQTPSHQVTQMGQEVILRCVPISNHLYFYWYRQILGQKVEFLVSFYNNEISEKSEIFDDQFSVERPDGSNFTLKIRSTKLEDSAMYFCASRALVGANQPQHFGDGTRLSIL.